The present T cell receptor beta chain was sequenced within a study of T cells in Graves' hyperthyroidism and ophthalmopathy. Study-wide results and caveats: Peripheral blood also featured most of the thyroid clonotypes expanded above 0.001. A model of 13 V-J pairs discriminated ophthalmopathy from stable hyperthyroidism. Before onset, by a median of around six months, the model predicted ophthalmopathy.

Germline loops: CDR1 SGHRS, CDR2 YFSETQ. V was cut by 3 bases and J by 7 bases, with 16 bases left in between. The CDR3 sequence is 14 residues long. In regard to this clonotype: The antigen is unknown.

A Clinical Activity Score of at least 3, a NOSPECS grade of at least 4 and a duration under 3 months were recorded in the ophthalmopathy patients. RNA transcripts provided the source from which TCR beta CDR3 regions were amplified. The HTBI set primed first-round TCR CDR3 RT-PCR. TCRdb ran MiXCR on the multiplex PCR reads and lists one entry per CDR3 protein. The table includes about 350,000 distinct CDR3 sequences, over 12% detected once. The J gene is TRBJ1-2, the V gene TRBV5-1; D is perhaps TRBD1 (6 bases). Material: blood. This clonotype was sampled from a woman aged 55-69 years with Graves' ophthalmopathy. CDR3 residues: CASSSVAGAVGYTF. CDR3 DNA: TGCGCCAGCAGCTCGGTGGCGGGGGCGGTTGGCTACACCTTC. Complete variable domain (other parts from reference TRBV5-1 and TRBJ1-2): KAGVTQTPRYLIKTRGQQVTLSCSPISGHRSVSWYQQTPGQGLQFLFEYFSETQRNKGNFPGRFSGRQFSNSRSEMNVSTLELGDSALYLCASSSVAGAVGYTFGSGTRLTVV.